The sample holds a few counts of the clone carrying this TCR beta chain. Its antigen is as yet unknown. Sample time point: pre-treatment sample, taken before nivolumab and TIL therapy. The sample comes from a study of TIL therapy for anti-PD-1-resistant metastatic lung cancer. Study in general: Half of patients were current or former smokers. Study-wide findings and caveats: Infused TIL clonotypes partially replaced the baseline blood repertoire, then decayed over months.

The libraries were made with immunoSEQ v3. Assay: immunoSEQ multiplex PCR; the TCRdb copy retains only in-frame clones and omits some. The repertoire has tens of thousands of clones, roughly 69% of them found once; the top ten carry around 6.3%. This CDR3 spans 14 amino acids. V was clipped by 3 bases and J by 7 bases; unmatched bases: 8. The germline CDR1 and CDR2 sequences are SNHLY and FYNNEI. The TCR originated in a person aged 25-79 years with non-small cell lung cancer. The sample consisted of blood, taken at baseline. The V gene is TRBV2, the J gene TRBJ1-2; 7 nucleotides line up with TRBD1. The CDR3 nucleotides are TGTGCCAGCAGTGAGGCCAGGGGGTTCGGTGGCTACACCTTC. This translates into CASSEARGFGGYTF.